This T cell receptor beta chain was observed in a study of blood T cell repertoires in COVID-19. In assigning cohorts, the study relied on participant-reported clinical history. The CDR3 runs to 13 residues. Trimming took 2 bases from V and 1 from J, leaving 6 bases between them. Germline lookup yields CDR1 SGHNT and CDR2 YYREEE (reference sequence). Clones were sequenced by immunoSEQ multiplex PCR, and TCRdb holds only the in-frame ones, with some missing. This table holds 200,000 to 300,000 clones, roughly nine tenths found once. This clone was detected only once. Sequences were obtained from PBMCs or T cells enriched from blood (not recorded which). The receptor was isolated from a woman aged 18 to 35 who had recovered from COVID-19. V gene TRBV5-4 combines with J gene TRBJ1-2, with D unclear. The CDR3 DNA is TGTGCCAGCAGCTTTAACAGTAACTATGGCTACACCTTC. Translating it yields CASSFNSNYGYTF.